The 15 T cell receptor beta chains below come from one sample, sequenced in a study of blood T cell repertoires in COVID-19. Profiled with immunoSEQ multiplex PCR; TCRdb holds only in-frame clones, not every one. The table shows about 270,000 clones, with about 87% occurring only once. Sequenced material: PBMCs or T cells enriched from blood (not recorded which). The receptors stem from a woman aged 40-49 years with acute COVID-19.

The gene calls are TRBV5-1 and TRBJ2-1, with 9 bases fitting TRBD2. In germline, CDR1 is SGHRS, CDR2 YFSETQ. The V and J ends lost 2 bases and 5 bases, in that order; junction bases with no gene match: 14. The length of the CDR3 is 18 residues. As DNA, the CDR3 is TGCGCCAGCAGCTTCGTCTTGGGGTGGGCTAGCGGGAACAATGAGCAGTTCTTC. It specifies CASSFVLGWASGNNEQFF.

The CDR3 nucleotides are TGTGCCAGCAGTGTAGGGACACCTTATGGCTACACCTTC. It translates to CASSVGTPYGYTF. The rearrangement links TRBV2 to TRBJ1-2; tentatively, D is TRBD1 (6 bases). Germline CDR1 and CDR2: SNHLY and FYNNEI. The CDR3 runs 13 residues. Trimming stripped 4 bases from V and 5 bases from J, with 11 bases between. The full variable domain, in which reference TRBV2 and TRBJ1-2 provide the parts outside the CDR3, is EPEVTQTPSHQVTQMGQEVILRCVPISNHLYFYWYRQILGQKVEFLVSFYNNEISEKSEIFDDQFSVERPDGSNFTLKIRSTKLEDSAMYFCASSVGTPYGYTFGSGTRLTVV.

This chain uses TRBV27 with TRBJ2-1; 9 bases are shared with TRBD2. The CDR3 covers 18 residues. CDR1 is MNHEY, CDR2 SMNVEV, per germline (reference sequence). With V trimmed by 8 bases and J by 0 bases, 14 bases remained unmatched. The chain's CDR3 is CASSSRSGRRLSYNEQFF. The DNA for the CDR3 is TGTGCCAGCTCTTCAAGGAGCGGGAGGCGCCTCTCCTACAATGAGCAGTTCTTC.

The chain carries TRBV5-4 and TRBJ2-5, with TRBD1 matching 7 bases. The CDR3 loop spans 15 amino acids. Germline V lookup: CDR1 SGHNT, CDR2 YYREEE (reference sequence). The V gene end was trimmed by 4 bases and the J gene end by 0 bases; junction bases not matched to a gene: 6. CDR3 protein: CASSLRQGNQETQYF. In DNA, the CDR3 is TGTGCCAGCAGCCTTCGACAGGGCAACCAAGAGACCCAGTACTTC.

The chain employs TRBV7-2 and TRBJ2-5; perhaps TRBD2 as D (5 bases). The V end lost 5 bases, the J end lost 2 bases, and 18 bases lay between the germline ends. CDR1 is SGHTA and CDR2 is FQGNSA in the germline V gene. The CDR3 is 16 residues long. DNA of the CDR3: TGTGCCAGCAGCATTCCGAGAGGGAGTGGACAAGAGACCCAGTACTTC. Its protein product is CASSIPRGSGQETQYF. Complete variable domain (other parts from reference TRBV7-2 and TRBJ2-5): GAGVSQSPSNKVTEKGKDVELRCDPISGHTALYWYRQSLGQGLEFLIYFQGNSAPDKSGLPSDRFSAERTGGSVSTLTIQRTQQEDSAVYLCASSIPRGSGQETQYFGPGTRLLVL.

The chain links TRBV19 to TRBJ1-1, with TRBD1 matching 8 bases. The CDR3 length is 14 residues. Germline-derived CDR1 and CDR2 are LNHDA and SQIVND (reference sequence). With V trimmed by 5 bases and J by 4 bases, 6 bases remained unmatched. The CDR3 nucleotides read TGTGCCAGTAGTCCCCCGCAGGGGGCCACTGAAGCTTTCTTT. Residues: CASSPPQGATEAFF. Full variable domain (outside the CDR3, taken from reference TRBV19 and TRBJ1-1): DGGITQSPKYLFRKEGQNVTLSCEQNLNHDAMYWYRQDPGQGLRLIYYSQIVNDFQKGDIAEGYSVSREKKESFPLTVTSAQKNPTAFYLCASSPPQGATEAFFGQGTRLTVV.

The rearrangement joins TRBV29-1 to TRBJ2-1; 7 nucleotides agree with TRBD1. The CDR3 contains 14 residues. Trimming removed 5 bases from V and 7 bases from J; junction bases left unmatched: 11. Per the germline V gene, CDR1 is SQVTM and CDR2 is ANQGSEA. The CDR3 spells CSVFTGQRGNEQFF. CDR3 sequence (DNA): TGCAGCGTTTTTACGGGACAGAGAGGAAATGAGCAGTTCTTC.

This clone was recorded once. The gene calls are TRBV3-1 (or the pseudogene TRBV3-2) and TRBJ1-2, with a tentative D call TRBD1 (6 bases). The CDR3 sequence is 14 residues long. V lost 1 base, J lost 6 bases, and 12 bases lay in between. Germline V lookup: CDR1 LGHDT, CDR2 YNNKEL (reference sequence). Here the CDR3 reads CASSQVTRGDGYTF. In DNA, the CDR3 is TGTGCCAGCAGCCAAGTCACCAGGGGCGATGGCTACACCTTC.

V usage is TRBV9 and J usage is TRBJ2-1; 13 nucleotides line up with TRBD2. Germline loops: CDR1 SGDLS, CDR2 YYNGEE. This CDR3 has 15 residues. Trimming cost V 3 bases and J 9 bases; bases outside gene matches: 6. The CDR3 DNA is TGTGCCAGCAGCGACAGGACTAGCGGGAGCGGTGAGCAGTTCTTC. As protein: CASSDRTSGSGEQFF.

The chain uses TRBV9 and TRBJ1-1; a possible D gene is TRBD1 (5 bases). The CDR3 totals 15 residues. V was shortened by 4 bases and J by 3 bases, with 16 bases between the two germline ends. Germline V gene data show CDR1 as SGDLS and CDR2 as YYNGEE. The DNA for the CDR3 is TGTGCCAGCAGCCGATCATTGGGGGGGTACACTGAAGCTTTCTTT. Translation: CASSRSLGGYTEAFF.

The rearrangement joins TRBV6-5 to TRBJ2-1, with D possibly TRBD1 on 5 matching bases. The V end lost 0 bases, the J end lost 5 bases, and 14 bases lay between the germline ends. The CDR3 has 16 amino acids. The germline V gene has CDR1 MNHEY and CDR2 SVGAGI. The CDR3 loop is CASSYSRGEYDNEQFF. Written as DNA, the CDR3 is TGTGCCAGCAGTTACTCAAGGGGCGAGTACGACAATGAGCAGTTCTTC.

The chain joins TRBV30 to TRBJ1-1, with TRBD1 matching over 7 bases. Germline CDR1 GTSNPN, CDR2 SVGIG (reference sequence). The CDR3 consists of 13 residues. The J segment lost 7 bases and the V segment lost 3 bases, leaving 8 bases of the junction unmatched. CDR3 nucleotide sequence: TGTGCCTGGAGCCCAGGACAGGTCCTTGAAGCTTTCTTT. This translates into CAWSPGQVLEAFF.

The CDR3 is CATGVNDGYTF. The CDR3 region has the DNA TGTGCCACGGGGGTAAACGATGGCTACACCTTC. V and J are TRBV28 and TRBJ1-2, with a tentative D call TRBD1 (5 bases). V was shortened by 10 bases and J by 6 bases, with 12 bases between the two germline ends. This CDR3 region has 11 residues. Per germline, CDR1 MDHEN and CDR2 SYDVKM.

The chain is built from TRBV5-1 and TRBJ2-2, with 12 positions matching TRBD2. The germline V gene encodes CDR1 SGHRS and CDR2 YFSETQ. This CDR3 has 16 residues. V shed 5 bases and J 3 bases; nucleotides not matched to a gene: 5. The chain's CDR3 is CASRDLAGGDTGELFF. CDR3 nucleotides: TGCGCCAGCAGGGATCTAGCGGGAGGGGACACCGGGGAGCTGTTTTTT.

The J gene is TRBJ2-3, the V gene TRBV30; the match to TRBD2 covers 9 bases. From germline, CDR1 is GTSNPN and CDR2 SVGIG (reference sequence). The CDR3 contains 14 residues. V lost 2 bases, J lost 4 bases, and 4 bases stayed unmatched. This CDR3 is CAWSFSGSSDTQYF. CDR3 sequence (DNA): TGTGCCTGGAGTTTTAGCGGGAGTTCAGATACGCAGTATTTT.